Here is one TCR beta chain with its context. Germline V gives CDR1 GTSNPN, CDR2 SVGIG (reference sequence). CDR3 length equals 15 residues. V gave up 2 bases and J gave up 2 bases, with 13 bases separating them. These data come from a study of OX40 agonist ivuxolimab in advanced cancers. The overall study: Enrolled patients in dose escalation had cancers that were hepatocellular carcinoma, melanoma, renal cell or head and neck cancer.

Assay used: immunoSEQ multiplex PCR; TCRdb lists only in-frame clones, some missing. The sample lists some 150,000 clones, 90% occurring once. The chain has TRBV30 and TRBJ2-1; D perhaps matches TRBD2 (6 bases). The TCR originated in an adult with an advanced solid tumor such as melanoma, head and neck, liver or kidney cancer. Sequencing was performed on CD4+ or CD8+ T cells sorted from blood, taken in a trial of the OX40 agonist ivuxolimab. The CDR3 DNA is TGTGCCTGGAGTATGGGACTCCCGCCCTACAATGAGCAGTTCTTC. Translating it yields CAWSMGLPPYNEQFF.